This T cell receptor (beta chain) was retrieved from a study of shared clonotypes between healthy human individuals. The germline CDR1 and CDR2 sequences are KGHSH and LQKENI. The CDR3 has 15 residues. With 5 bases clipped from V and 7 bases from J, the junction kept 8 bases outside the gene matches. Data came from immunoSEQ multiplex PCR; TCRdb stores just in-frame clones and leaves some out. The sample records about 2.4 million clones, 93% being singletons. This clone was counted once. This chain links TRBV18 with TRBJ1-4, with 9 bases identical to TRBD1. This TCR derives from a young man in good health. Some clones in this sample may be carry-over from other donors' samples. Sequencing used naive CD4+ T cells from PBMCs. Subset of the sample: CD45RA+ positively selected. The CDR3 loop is CASSSGTGRSEKLFF. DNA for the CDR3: TGTGCCAGCTCAAGCGGGACAGGGCGGAGTGAAAAACTGTTTTTT.